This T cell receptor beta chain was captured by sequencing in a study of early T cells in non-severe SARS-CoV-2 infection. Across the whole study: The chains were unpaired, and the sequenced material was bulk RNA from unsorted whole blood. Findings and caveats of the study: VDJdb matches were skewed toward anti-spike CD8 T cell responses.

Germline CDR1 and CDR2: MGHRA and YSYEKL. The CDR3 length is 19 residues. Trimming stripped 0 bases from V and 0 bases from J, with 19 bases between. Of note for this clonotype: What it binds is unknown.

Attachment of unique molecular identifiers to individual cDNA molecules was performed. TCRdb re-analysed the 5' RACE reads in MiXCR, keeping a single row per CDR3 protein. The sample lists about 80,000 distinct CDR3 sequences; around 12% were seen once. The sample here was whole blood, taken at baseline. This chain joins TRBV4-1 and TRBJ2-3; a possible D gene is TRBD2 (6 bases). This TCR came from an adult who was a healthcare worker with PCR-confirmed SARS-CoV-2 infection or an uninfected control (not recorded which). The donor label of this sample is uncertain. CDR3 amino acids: CASSQEPASGVPSTDTQYF. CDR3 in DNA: TGCGCCAGCAGCCAAGAGCCCGCATCGGGGGTCCCTAGCACAGATACGCAGTATTTT.